These T cell receptor beta chains were read from a single sample in a study of immune characterization of retroperitoneal liposarcoma. TCRdb reprocessed the PCR reads via MiXCR and lists one record per CDR3 protein. The table has more than 15,000 distinct CDR3 sequences, 35% to 45% seen once. What was sequenced was blood. The source of these receptors is a male donor with retroperitoneal liposarcoma. Each CDR3 is given with its conserved first and last residue.

j_call v_call cdr3_aa
TRBJ2-2 TRBV12-3/TRBV12-4 CASRTTNTGELFF
NA TRBV12-3/TRBV12-4 CASSSPGQADEQYF
TRBJ2-1 TRBV11-2 CASSPYRLAQDEQFF
NA TRBV6-5 CASRGTDNYEQYF
NA TRBV6-1 CASSEEYLAGFNNEQYF
TRBJ2-1 TRBV6-1 CASGADRGSYEQFF
TRBJ2-1 TRBV11-3 CASSPGTSDQETQFF
TRBJ2-4 TRBV27 CASSTGGSGEQYF
TRBJ2-1 TRBV11-2 CASSLVRETQFF
NA TRBV6-1 CVAGAGTQYF
TRBJ1-6 TRBV6-6 CAGTQGAGGIPPLHF
TRBJ1-1 TRBV7-8 CASSPEAVNTEAFF
TRBJ1-4 TRBV6-5 CASTMIKANEKLFF
TRBJ2-3 TRBV27 CASSLSYGTATDTQYF
NA TRBV12-3/TRBV12-4 CASSLAGGVSYEQYF
TRBJ2-5 TRBV28 CASSLDGGRETQYF
TRBJ2-5 TRBV11-2 CASSPWTSGGWETQYF
NA TRBV12-5 CASGVTSGKANEQFF
TRBJ2-1 TRBV6-2/TRBV6-3 CASTAGTSGSLEQFF
NA TRBV27 CASPQTGLGGKSYEQFF
TRBJ2-1 TRBV6-2/TRBV6-3 CASGVAGYNEQFF
TRBJ2-1 TRBV5-1 CASSPDGLAGNNEQFF
TRBJ2-5 TRBV6-1 CASSEADRYQETQYF
TRBJ1-4 TRBV27 CASSSQGRGSEKLFF
NA TRBV6-1 CASSPSTRSYNEQYF
TRBJ2-1 TRBV6-1 CASIPGGAVNEQFF
NA TRBV27 CASSQTRDGLNEQYF
TRBJ2-1 TRBV5-4 CASSLRNEQFF
TRBJ2-1 TRBV11-1 CASSPGTSGWNEQFF
NA TRBV7-2 CASSSTGWGRAEQFF
TRBJ2-3 TRBV6-1 CASRPPGKDTQYF
TRBJ2-7 TRBV6-1 CASSDRGSSYEQYF
NA TRBV10-3 CAISETGQIHEQYF
TRBJ1-1 TRBV6-5 CASRRGQITEAFF
TRBJ2-5 TRBV6-6 CASSYGQAEYETQYF
TRBJ2-1 TRBV5-3 CARGTLAANEQFF
TRBJ1-1 TRBV6-1 CASSARTGSATEAFF
NA TRBV6-1 CASSLVTGGYEQYF
TRBJ2-5 TRBV5-4 CASSFNRGGKETQYF
TRBJ2-1 TRBV7-3 CASSSTLSDQETQFF
NA TRBV6-1 CASSWGETQFF
NA TRBV7-2 CASSITSAASYEQYF
TRBJ2-5 TRBV7-2 CASSIGGETQYF
TRBJ1-2 TRBV7-9 CASSKPGTERASNYGYTF
TRBJ2-5 TRBV7-2 CACSFGAGSQDTQYF
TRBJ2-1 TRBV6-1 CASSSTGGPYNEQFF
NA TRBV6-1 CASSAASGGLSSYNEQYF
TRBJ2-4 TRBV6-1 CASREGLAKNIQYF
TRBJ2-6 TRBV5-1 CASSWGVSGANVLTF
TRBJ1-2 TRBV7-2 CASSLDKNYGYTF
TRBJ2-5 TRBV6-5 CASSYSKELLQETQYF
TRBJ1-4 TRBV6-1 CASSEGKLFF
TRBJ2-1 TRBV7-2 CASSSQALAGGGEQFF
TRBJ1-2 TRBV6-1 CASRRDTSVNYGYTF
NA TRBV28 CASSQGQGSEQYF